The 9 T cell receptor beta chains presented below share a single source sample, sequenced in a study of radiation and T cells in renal cell carcinoma. Some clones are missing from TCRdb's copy, which holds only in-frame ones; the method was immunoSEQ multiplex PCR. The sample has 140,000 or so clones, nearly 90% seen once; the top ten hold 9.5% to 15%. Time point: baseline pretreatment blood. Treatment described: 15 Gy SBRT to primary tumor, nephrectomy 4 weeks later. Sequencing was performed on blood, taken from a patient whose treatment included radiotherapy and nephrectomy. These receptors were obtained from a woman in her forties or fifties with renal cell carcinoma.

The chain combines TRBV19 with TRBJ1-2; 7 nucleotides line up with TRBD1. CDR1 and CDR2 from the germline V gene are LNHDA and SQIVND (reference sequence). The length of the CDR3 is 14 residues. With V trimmed by 5 bases and J by 4 bases, 7 bases remained unmatched. The CDR3 protein is CASSPRAGGYGYTF. CDR3 nucleotide sequence: TGTGCCAGTAGTCCCCGGGCAGGGGGCTATGGCTACACCTTC.

This clone was seen once. The chain uses TRBV6-1 and TRBJ2-3; TRBD2 matches at 7 bases. The V and J ends lost 8 bases and 2 bases, in that order; junction bases with no gene match: 7. Germline V gene sequence: CDR1 MNHNS, CDR2 SASEGT. This CDR3 comprises 14 residues. This chain's CDR3 is CASGREAVTDTQYF. The CDR3 nucleotides read TGTGCCAGCGGGAGGGAAGCAGTCACAGATACGCAGTATTTT.

The V and J genes are TRBV7-9 and TRBJ2-3; unclear D gene. The V gene lost 1 base and the J gene lost 6 bases, with 5 bases spanning the gap. This CDR3 is built from 12 residues. CDR1 SEHNR and CDR2 FQNEAQ come from the germline V gene (reference sequence). CDR3 sequence (DNA): TGTGCCAGCAGCTTAGTCGTGGATACGCAGTATTTT. Encoded protein: CASSLVVDTQYF. Combining the CDR3 with reference TRBV7-9 and TRBJ2-3 gives the whole variable domain DTGVSQNPRHKITKRGQNVTFRCDPISEHNRLYWYRQTLGQGPEFLTYFQNEAQLEKSRLLSDRFSAERPKGSFSTLEIQRTEQGDSAMYLCASSLVVDTQYFGPGTRLTVL.

The chain joins TRBV4-1 to TRBJ2-5; 8 nucleotides line up with TRBD1. The junction had 5 bases not matched to a gene; V was cut back by 1 base and J by 1 base. The CDR3 consists of 16 residues. Germline lookup yields CDR1 MGHRA and CDR2 YSYEKL. The CDR3 DNA reads TGCGCCAGCAGCCAAGTTCGGACAGGGCTCCAAGAGACCCAGTACTTC. Protein sequence: CASSQVRTGLQETQYF.

This chain connects TRBV5-1 to TRBJ1-1; D call uncertain. Between the trimmed V and J ends, which lost 0 bases and 0 bases, there was a span of 12 bases. Germline V gene data show CDR1 as SGHRS and CDR2 as YFSETQ. CDR3 length equals 16 residues. CDR3: CASSLESPDMNTEAFF. In DNA, the CDR3 is TGCGCCAGCAGCTTGGAATCGCCGGATATGAACACTGAAGCTTTCTTT. The complete variable domain, with remaining parts taken from reference TRBV5-1 and TRBJ1-1, reads KAGVTQTPRYLIKTRGQQVTLSCSPISGHRSVSWYQQTPGQGLQFLFEYFSETQRNKGNFPGRFSGRQFSNSRSEMNVSTLELGDSALYLCASSLESPDMNTEAFFGQGTRLTVV.

This sequence joins TRBV14 and TRBJ1-1; D may be TRBD1 (6 bases). Looked up from germline, CDR1 is SGHDN and CDR2 is FVKESK. This CDR3 comprises 14 residues. Trimming stripped 1 base from V and 4 bases from J, with 10 bases between. The CDR3 DNA follows: TGTGCCAGCAGCCAAGTGGGGGCGAGCACTGAAGCTTTCTTT. Translation gives CASSQVGASTEAFF.

V gene TRBV4-3 combines with J gene TRBJ1-1; 9 nucleotides agree with TRBD1. The CDR3 contains 16 residues. CDR1 is LGHNA, CDR2 YSLEER, per germline. V was pared by 1 base and J by 2 bases, with 5 bases of the junction left unmatched. The CDR3 reads CASSQATGGPNTEAFF. As DNA, the CDR3 is TGCGCCAGCAGCCAAGCGACAGGGGGTCCCAACACTGAAGCTTTCTTT.

The chain combines TRBV18 with TRBJ1-3; unclear D gene. CDR1 is KGHSH, CDR2 LQKENI, per germline. V was clipped by 2 bases and J by 0 bases, with 14 bases between them. This CDR3 comprises 17 residues. Here the CDR3 reads CASSPADGGDSGNTIYF. CDR3 coding DNA: TGTGCCAGCTCACCAGCGGACGGTGGTGACTCTGGAAACACCATATATTTT.

The chain combines TRBV6-6 with TRBJ2-7; no definite D call. CDR3 length: 15 residues. Per germline, CDR1 MNHNY and CDR2 SVGAGI (reference sequence). Trimming took 0 bases from V and 2 from J, leaving 11 bases between them. The CDR3 loop reads CASSYSPTHAYEQYF. The CDR3 DNA reads as TGTGCCAGCAGTTACTCTCCGACACACGCCTACGAGCAGTACTTC.